This T cell receptor (beta chain) was found in a study of cytomegalovirus exposure and HLA in healthy donors. The CDR3 extends over 15 amino acids. Trimming removed 5 bases from V and 7 bases from J; junction bases left unmatched: 12. Germline-derived CDR1 and CDR2 are SQVTM and ANQGSEA. Broader study findings: The tendency of first-cohort TCR clusters to co-occur in the 120 or so validation repertoires was identified by a subsequent analysis.

Profiling relied on immunoSEQ multiplex PCR, and the TCRdb table lists in-frame clones only, not all of them. The sample lists some 130,000 clones, about 80% occurring once. In regard to this clone: Its target is unknown.

The sequence came from a man under 40 in good health and CMV-seropositive. The chain is built from TRBV29-1 and TRBJ2-1; 9 bases agree with TRBD2. The specimen was PBMCs. CDR3 bases: TGCAGCGTTTCAGGGGAGCGGGAGGCAGGGAATGAGCAGTTCTTC. Amino acid sequence: CSVSGEREAGNEQFF.